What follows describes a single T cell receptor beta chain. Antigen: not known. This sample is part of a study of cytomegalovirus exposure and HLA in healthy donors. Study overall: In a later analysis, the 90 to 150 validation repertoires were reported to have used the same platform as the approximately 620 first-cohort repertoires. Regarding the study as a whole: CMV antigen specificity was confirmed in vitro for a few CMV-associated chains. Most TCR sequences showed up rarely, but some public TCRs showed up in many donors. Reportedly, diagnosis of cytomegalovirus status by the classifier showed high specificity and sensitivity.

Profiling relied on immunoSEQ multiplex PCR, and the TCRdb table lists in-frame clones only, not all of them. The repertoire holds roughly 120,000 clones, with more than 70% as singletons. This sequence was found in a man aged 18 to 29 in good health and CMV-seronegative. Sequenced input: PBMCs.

The CDR3 here is CAWSVTGWPSYEQYF. For the CDR3, the DNA is TGTGCCTGGAGTGTAACCGGGTGGCCTTCCTACGAGCAGTACTTC. The chain employs TRBV30 and TRBJ2-7; D gene ambiguous. From germline, CDR1 is GTSNPN and CDR2 SVGIG (reference sequence). The V end lost 0 bases, the J end lost 1 base, and 13 bases lay between the germline ends. The CDR3 runs to 15 residues.